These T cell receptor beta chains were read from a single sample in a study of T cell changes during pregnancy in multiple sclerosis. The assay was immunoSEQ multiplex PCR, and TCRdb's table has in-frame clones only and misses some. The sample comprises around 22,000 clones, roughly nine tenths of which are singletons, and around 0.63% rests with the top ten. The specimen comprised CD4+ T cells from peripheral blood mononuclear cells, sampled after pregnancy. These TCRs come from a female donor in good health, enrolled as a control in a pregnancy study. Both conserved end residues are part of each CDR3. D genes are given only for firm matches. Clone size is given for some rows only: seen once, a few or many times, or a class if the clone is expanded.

CASSQDAVPGTQYF | TGCGCCAGCAGCCAAGACGCAGTTCCGGGGACCCAGTACTTC | NA | TRBV4-3 | 14 | NA | TRBJ2-5
CASSATGALETQYF | TGTGCCAGCAGCGCCACAGGGGCCCTGGAGACCCAGTACTTC | TRBD1 | TRBV9 | 14 | NA | TRBJ2-5
CASSREVSPF | TGTGCCAGCAGCCGCGAAGTTTCCCCCTTC | NA | TRBV7-9 | 10 | once | TRBJ1-2
CSVGTSEFYEQYF | TGCAGCGTCGGGACTAGCGAGTTCTACGAGCAGTACTTC | TRBD2 | TRBV29-1 | 13 | NA | TRBJ2-7
CAISEGQGGTGELFF | TGTGCCATCAGTGAGGGACAGGGCGGCACCGGGGAGCTGTTTTTT | TRBD1 | TRBV10-3 | 15 | NA | TRBJ2-2
CAWSVTGRVVRLFF | TGTGCCTGGAGTGTAACAGGCCGCGTAGTACGCCTGTTTTTT | NA | TRBV30 | 14 | NA | TRBJ1-4
CASSPRQGAFSGEKLFF | TGTGCCAGCAGCCCGAGACAGGGGGCTTTTTCGGGTGAAAAACTGTTTTTT | TRBD1 | TRBV7-2 | 17 | NA | TRBJ1-4
CASSLVGGGANEQFF | TGTGCCAGCAGCTTAGTGGGCGGGGGGGCCAATGAGCAGTTCTTC | TRBD2 | TRBV7-2 | 15 | NA | TRBJ2-1
CASSLPGSGETQYF | TGTGCCAGCAGTTTGCCAGGGTCAGGAGAGACCCAGTACTTC | NA | TRBV6-6 | 14 | NA | TRBJ2-5
CASSSDTETQYF | TGTGCCAGCAGCTCAGATACGGAGACCCAGTACTTC | NA | TRBV5-5 | 12 | NA | TRBJ2-5
CASSKDRESSYEQYF | TGTGCCAGCAGCAAAGACAGGGAGAGCTCCTACGAGCAGTACTTC | TRBD1 | TRBV6-5 | 15 | NA | TRBJ2-7
CASSPPGTEQLSGNTIYF | TGTGCCAGCTCACCACCCGGGACAGAGCAGCTCTCTGGAAACACCATATATTTT | TRBD1 | TRBV18 | 18 | NA | TRBJ1-3
CASSPDFEETQYF | TGTGCCAGCAGCCCAGACTTTGAAGAGACCCAGTACTTC | NA | TRBV11-2 | 13 | NA | TRBJ2-5
CASSEDRSAYGYTF | TGTGCCAGCAGTGAGGACAGGTCGGCTTATGGCTACACCTTC | TRBD1 | TRBV2 | 14 | NA | TRBJ1-2
CASSLAALAGEADTQYF | TGCGCCAGCAGCTTGGCCGCTCTAGCGGGAGAGGCAGATACGCAGTATTTT | TRBD2 | TRBV5-1 | 17 | NA | TRBJ2-3
CASSPDPWANTEAFF | TGTGCCAGCAGTCCTGACCCCTGGGCGAACACTGAAGCTTTCTTT | NA | TRBV6-5 | 15 | NA | TRBJ1-1
CASSPGGSTMNTEAFF | TGCGCCAGCAGTCCAGGGGGGTCTACCATGAACACTGAAGCTTTCTTT | TRBD1 | TRBV5-1 | 16 | NA | TRBJ1-1
CATTPGTGISYEQYF | TGTGCCACCACCCCGGGGACAGGGATCTCCTACGAGCAGTACTTC | TRBD1 | TRBV15 | 15 | NA | TRBJ2-7
CSVEVSLYSEQFF | TGCAGCGTTGAAGTAAGCCTTTACAGTGAGCAGTTCTTC | NA | TRBV29-1 | 13 | NA | TRBJ2-1
CALRPDRGDGYTF | TGTGCCTTACGACCGGACAGGGGTGACGGCTACACCTTC | TRBD1 | TRBV30 | 13 | NA | TRBJ1-2
CASSTQGVPYNEQFF | TGTGCCAGCAGTACTCAGGGGGTTCCTTACAATGAGCAGTTCTTC | TRBD1 | TRBV7-9 | 15 | once | TRBJ2-1
CASSETTGGYGYTF | TGTGCCAGCAGCGAGACCACAGGGGGTTATGGCTACACCTTC | TRBD1 | TRBV6-1 | 14 | few | TRBJ1-2